This is a list of T cell receptor beta chains from one sample in a study of blood T cell repertoires in COVID-19. The method was immunoSEQ multiplex PCR; TCRdb's version includes in-frame clones alone and lacks a portion of them. This table holds under 400,000 clones, 90% found once. The specimen sequenced was peripheral blood. All receptors come from a man younger than 35 with active or convalescent COVID-19. Each CDR3 is given with its conserved first and last residue. The order of the fields is D gene, clone size, J gene, V gene, CDR3 DNA, CDR3 protein. The D gene is left open where the match is weak. A row's size may be missing; if present it is once, few, many or a size class.

d_call: NA
clone_size: NA
j_call: TRBJ2-6
v_call: TRBV9
cdr3_nt: TGTGCCAGCAGCACAGGATCTGGGGCCAACGTCCTGACTTTC
cdr3_aa: CASSTGSGANVLTF

d_call: NA
clone_size: NA
j_call: TRBJ2-5
v_call: TRBV6-6
cdr3_nt: TGTGCCAGCAGTTACGAGCGGCGCCGCGAGACCCAGTACTTC
cdr3_aa: CASSYERRRETQYF

d_call: NA
clone_size: NA
j_call: TRBJ1-1
v_call: TRBV2
cdr3_nt: TGTGCCAGCACCCTGATTACACTGAACACTGAAGCTTTCTTT
cdr3_aa: CASTLITLNTEAFF

d_call: NA
clone_size: NA
j_call: TRBJ1-3
v_call: TRBV24-1
cdr3_nt: TGTGCCACCAGGCCAAACAGTGACTCTGGAAACACCATATATTTT
cdr3_aa: CATRPNSDSGNTIYF

d_call: NA
clone_size: NA
j_call: TRBJ1-4
v_call: TRBV5-1
cdr3_nt: TGCGCCAGCAGCTTGAAGGGAGCTAATGAAAAACTGTTTTTT
cdr3_aa: CASSLKGANEKLFF

d_call: TRBD2
clone_size: NA
j_call: TRBJ2-1
v_call: TRBV6-5
cdr3_nt: TGTGCCACCCTAACTAGCGGGAGAAGGAACAATGAGCAGTTCTTC
cdr3_aa: CATLTSGRRNNEQFF

d_call: NA
clone_size: NA
j_call: TRBJ1-4
v_call: TRBV4-1
cdr3_nt: TGCGCCAGCAGCCTAGACGGTAACCCAAATAGGGAGAATGAAAAACTGTTTTTT
cdr3_aa: CASSLDGNPNRENEKLFF

d_call: NA
clone_size: NA
j_call: TRBJ1-1
v_call: TRBV9
cdr3_nt: TGTGCCAGCAGCTTCCGGGACTCCGGCTCACCAGCTTTCTTT
cdr3_aa: CASSFRDSGSPAFF

d_call: NA
clone_size: NA
j_call: TRBJ1-1
v_call: TRBV28
cdr3_nt: TGTGCCAGCAGTTTGGTCCAGGGAGGCACTGAAGCTTTCTTT
cdr3_aa: CASSLVQGGTEAFF

d_call: TRBD1
clone_size: NA
j_call: TRBJ2-7
v_call: TRBV24-1
cdr3_nt: TGTGCCACCAGTGTCGACAGGGTCAACTACGAGCAGTACTTC
cdr3_aa: CATSVDRVNYEQYF

d_call: NA
clone_size: NA
j_call: TRBJ2-7
v_call: TRBV4-3
cdr3_nt: TGCGCCAGCAGCCAAACCATGGACAGTACCTACGAGCAGTACTTC
cdr3_aa: CASSQTMDSTYEQYF

d_call: NA
clone_size: NA
j_call: TRBJ2-7
v_call: TRBV7-2
cdr3_nt: TGTGCCAGCAGCTTAGGACTAGGTGGGACGGGGGAGCAGTACTTC
cdr3_aa: CASSLGLGGTGEQYF

d_call: TRBD2
clone_size: NA
j_call: TRBJ2-2
v_call: TRBV27
cdr3_nt: TGTGCCAGCAGTTCGGGACTAGCCACCGGGGAGCTGTTTTTT
cdr3_aa: CASSSGLATGELFF

d_call: NA
clone_size: NA
j_call: TRBJ1-1
v_call: TRBV5-4
cdr3_nt: TGTGCCAGCAGCTTCAGGGTGAACACTGAAGCTTTCTTT
cdr3_aa: CASSFRVNTEAFF

d_call: NA
clone_size: NA
j_call: TRBJ1-5
v_call: TRBV4-2
cdr3_nt: TGTGCCAGCAGCCAAGGATTCAAAGACAGCGTCAATCAGCCCCAGCATTTT
cdr3_aa: CASSQGFKDSVNQPQHF

d_call: NA
clone_size: NA
j_call: TRBJ1-4
v_call: TRBV5-1
cdr3_nt: TGCGCCAGCAGATCCCTCGCAGCTAATGAAAAACTGTTTTTT
cdr3_aa: CASRSLAANEKLFF

d_call: NA
clone_size: NA
j_call: TRBJ1-4
v_call: TRBV7-2
cdr3_nt: TGTGCCAGCAGGATGGCGGCAGTTCCTTATGAAAAACTGTTTTTT
cdr3_aa: CASRMAAVPYEKLFF

d_call: TRBD2
clone_size: NA
j_call: TRBJ2-2
v_call: TRBV6-1
cdr3_nt: TGTGCCAGCAGTGGCGGGACTAGCGCGTTAAACACCGGGGAGCTGTTTTTT
cdr3_aa: CASSGGTSALNTGELFF

d_call: TRBD2
clone_size: NA
j_call: TRBJ2-1
v_call: TRBV24-1
cdr3_nt: TGTGCCACCAGTGATAGGACTAGCGGGAAGTCCTACAATGAGCAGTTCTTC
cdr3_aa: CATSDRTSGKSYNEQFF

d_call: NA
clone_size: NA
j_call: TRBJ1-1
v_call: TRBV19
cdr3_nt: TGTGCCAGTAGATTAGGGGGACGGAGTTGGGGGAACACTGAAGCTTTCTTT
cdr3_aa: CASRLGGRSWGNTEAFF

d_call: NA
clone_size: NA
j_call: TRBJ1-6
v_call: TRBV3-1/TRBV3-2
cdr3_nt: TGTGCCAGCAGCCAAGGAGGTGGTAGCTCCTATAATTCACCCCTCCACTTT
cdr3_aa: CASSQGGGSSYNSPLHF

d_call: NA
clone_size: NA
j_call: TRBJ2-1
v_call: TRBV28
cdr3_nt: TGTGCCAGCAGTTTATCTAGCTACACCGGGGGTGAGCAGTTCTTC
cdr3_aa: CASSLSSYTGGEQFF

d_call: TRBD1
clone_size: NA
j_call: TRBJ2-7
v_call: TRBV28
cdr3_nt: TGTGCCAGCAGCGGGAGAGGACAGGGCAACGAGCAGTACTTC
cdr3_aa: CASSGRGQGNEQYF

d_call: NA
clone_size: NA
j_call: TRBJ1-1
v_call: TRBV7-2
cdr3_nt: TGTGCCAGCAGCCCCAAACGGGGTTTCGCTGAAGCTTTCTTT
cdr3_aa: CASSPKRGFAEAFF

d_call: TRBD2
clone_size: NA
j_call: TRBJ2-3
v_call: TRBV20-1
cdr3_nt: TGCAGTGCTAGTGGGATGACTAGCGGGATCGAGGTGTCAACAGATACGCAGTATTTT
cdr3_aa: CSASGMTSGIEVSTDTQYF

d_call: TRBD1
clone_size: few
j_call: TRBJ2-7
v_call: TRBV11-1
cdr3_nt: TGTGCCAGCAGCTTAGTACAGGGGGCCTACGAGCAGTACTTC
cdr3_aa: CASSLVQGAYEQYF

d_call: TRBD2
clone_size: once
j_call: TRBJ2-7
v_call: TRBV3-1/TRBV3-2
cdr3_nt: TGTGCCAGCAACACTGGGACTAGCGGGAGTTCCTACGAGCAGTACTTC
cdr3_aa: CASNTGTSGSSYEQYF

d_call: TRBD2
clone_size: NA
j_call: TRBJ2-3
v_call: TRBV6-6
cdr3_nt: TGTGCCAGCGGACTAGCGGGGGGGTCAGGCACAGATACGCAGTATTTT
cdr3_aa: CASGLAGGSGTDTQYF

d_call: NA
clone_size: once
j_call: TRBJ1-3
v_call: TRBV11-2
cdr3_nt: TGTGCCAGCAGCTCCTCCGGGGGCTCTGGAAACACCATATATTTT
cdr3_aa: CASSSSGGSGNTIYF

d_call: TRBD1
clone_size: NA
j_call: TRBJ1-6
v_call: TRBV6-6
cdr3_nt: TGTGCCAGTCTCCGGGACAGGGACGATAATTCACCCCTCCACTTT
cdr3_aa: CASLRDRDDNSPLHF

d_call: TRBD1
clone_size: NA
j_call: TRBJ2-3
v_call: TRBV18
cdr3_nt: TGTGCCAGCTCACACGGCAGGGGGATCGGGTCAGATACGCAGTATTTT
cdr3_aa: CASSHGRGIGSDTQYF

d_call: TRBD2
clone_size: NA
j_call: TRBJ2-3
v_call: TRBV6-2/TRBV6-3
cdr3_nt: TGTGCCAGCAGCACGACTAGCGGGGGATACGCAGATACGCAGTATTTT
cdr3_aa: CASSTTSGGYADTQYF

d_call: NA
clone_size: NA
j_call: TRBJ1-1
v_call: TRBV4-1
cdr3_nt: TGCGCCAGCAGCCCCGGACCAGGGACTGAAGCTTTCTTT
cdr3_aa: CASSPGPGTEAFF

d_call: NA
clone_size: once
j_call: TRBJ1-1
v_call: TRBV6-1
cdr3_nt: TGTGCCAGCAGTGTATCGCCCCGGCGGATGAACACTGAAGCTTTCTTT
cdr3_aa: CASSVSPRRMNTEAFF

d_call: TRBD1
clone_size: NA
j_call: TRBJ1-4
v_call: TRBV4-3
cdr3_nt: TGCGCCAGCAGCCAAGGGGATGACAGGGTAAATGAAAAACTGTTTTTT
cdr3_aa: CASSQGDDRVNEKLFF

d_call: TRBD1
clone_size: NA
j_call: TRBJ1-1
v_call: TRBV19
cdr3_nt: TGTGCCAGTAGTCCAACATTACAGGGGACCACTGAAGCTTTCTTT
cdr3_aa: CASSPTLQGTTEAFF

d_call: NA
clone_size: NA
j_call: TRBJ1-4
v_call: TRBV6-5
cdr3_nt: TGTGCCAGCAGTTACCGGCAGGGTAATGAAAAACTGTTTTTT
cdr3_aa: CASSYRQGNEKLFF

d_call: NA
clone_size: NA
j_call: TRBJ2-3
v_call: TRBV29-1
cdr3_nt: TGCAGCGTTGAACCCCTCACAGATACGCAGTATTTT
cdr3_aa: CSVEPLTDTQYF

d_call: NA
clone_size: NA
j_call: TRBJ1-6
v_call: TRBV9
cdr3_nt: TGTGCCAGCAGCCCCAGGGGCCTTGAGGCCTATAATTCACCCCTCCACTTT
cdr3_aa: CASSPRGLEAYNSPLHF

d_call: NA
clone_size: NA
j_call: TRBJ2-2
v_call: TRBV28
cdr3_nt: TGTGCCAGCAGTTCCAGGGTCACCGGGGAGCTGTTTTTT
cdr3_aa: CASSSRVTGELFF

d_call: NA
clone_size: NA
j_call: TRBJ1-5
v_call: TRBV11-2
cdr3_nt: TGTGCCAGCAGCTCCCAGGGTCCCCATGGCAATCAGCCCCAGCATTTT
cdr3_aa: CASSSQGPHGNQPQHF

d_call: NA
clone_size: NA
j_call: TRBJ2-2
v_call: TRBV5-1
cdr3_nt: TGCGCCAGCAACGGAGCAGACTTAAACACCGGGGAGCTGTTTTTT
cdr3_aa: CASNGADLNTGELFF

d_call: NA
clone_size: NA
j_call: TRBJ2-3
v_call: TRBV7-3
cdr3_nt: TGTGCCAGCAGCTACAGAGACACTAGCACAGATACGCAGTATTTT
cdr3_aa: CASSYRDTSTDTQYF

d_call: NA
clone_size: NA
j_call: TRBJ1-5
v_call: TRBV18
cdr3_nt: TGTGCCAGCTCCTCGGGGGGATATAGCAATCAGCCCCAGCATTTT
cdr3_aa: CASSSGGYSNQPQHF

d_call: NA
clone_size: NA
j_call: TRBJ1-6
v_call: TRBV3-1/TRBV3-2
cdr3_nt: TGTGCCAGCAGCCAGACAGAGGATAATTCACCCCTCCACTTT
cdr3_aa: CASSQTEDNSPLHF

d_call: TRBD1
clone_size: NA
j_call: TRBJ1-4
v_call: TRBV4-2
cdr3_nt: TGTGCCAGCAGCCAAGCTCCGGGACAGGACATTGTCGGTGAAAAACTGTTTTTT
cdr3_aa: CASSQAPGQDIVGEKLFF

d_call: TRBD1
clone_size: NA
j_call: TRBJ1-3
v_call: TRBV7-9
cdr3_nt: TGTGCCAGCAGCAGGGGACAGGGAATCGGAAACACCATATATTTT
cdr3_aa: CASSRGQGIGNTIYF

d_call: TRBD2
clone_size: once
j_call: TRBJ2-5
v_call: TRBV24-1
cdr3_nt: TGTGCCACCAGTGGCTTTTCCCCACTAGCGGGAGAAGTCGTGACCCAGTACTTC
cdr3_aa: CATSGFSPLAGEVVTQYF

d_call: NA
clone_size: NA
j_call: TRBJ1-6
v_call: TRBV28
cdr3_nt: TGTGCCAGCAGTTTATCTGCAGGGCTAAATTCACCCCTCCACTTT
cdr3_aa: CASSLSAGLNSPLHF

d_call: TRBD2
clone_size: NA
j_call: TRBJ2-2
v_call: TRBV5-1
cdr3_nt: TGCGCCAGCAGCTTGGAACCACTAGCGGGGTCCCATTTTAGGCAAAACACCGGGGAGCTGTTTTTT
cdr3_aa: CASSLEPLAGSHFRQNTGELFF

d_call: NA
clone_size: NA
j_call: TRBJ1-1
v_call: TRBV28
cdr3_nt: TGTGCCAGCAGTTTTGTCAGGTTGAACACTGAAGCTTTCTTT
cdr3_aa: CASSFVRLNTEAFF

d_call: TRBD1
clone_size: once
j_call: TRBJ1-2
v_call: TRBV12-5
cdr3_nt: TGTGCTAGTGGTTTGGGGGACAGGGGGCTCGGCTACACCTTC
cdr3_aa: CASGLGDRGLGYTF

d_call: NA
clone_size: NA
j_call: TRBJ1-5
v_call: TRBV6-5
cdr3_nt: TGTGCCAGCAGCCGTTCGGGGGGCCGTCAGCATTTT
cdr3_aa: CASSRSGGRQHF

d_call: NA
clone_size: NA
j_call: TRBJ1-1
v_call: TRBV11-3
cdr3_nt: TGTGCCAGCAGCTTGATCCAGGGCACTGAAGCTTTCTTT
cdr3_aa: CASSLIQGTEAFF

d_call: NA
clone_size: NA
j_call: TRBJ2-2
v_call: TRBV4-3
cdr3_nt: TGCGCCAGCAGCGGGGGCATCGGGGAGCTGTTTTTT
cdr3_aa: CASSGGIGELFF

d_call: NA
clone_size: NA
j_call: TRBJ1-2
v_call: TRBV12-3/TRBV12-4
cdr3_nt: TGTGCCAGCACCGCATCGCTCGGGAATGGCTACACCTTC
cdr3_aa: CASTASLGNGYTF

d_call: NA
clone_size: NA
j_call: TRBJ1-5
v_call: TRBV19
cdr3_nt: TGTGCCAGTAGTGATTCATCAGGGGTTCAGCCCCAGCATTTT
cdr3_aa: CASSDSSGVQPQHF